The source of this T cell receptor beta chain is a study of radiation and T cells in renal cell carcinoma. The protocol was immunoSEQ multiplex PCR, while the TCRdb copy is restricted to in-frame clones and leaves out a portion. The repertoire holds approximately 90,000 clones, with over 80% as singletons. Per the germline V gene, CDR1 is SNHLY and CDR2 is FYNNEI. The CDR3 length is 14 residues. V was trimmed by 10 bases and J by 2 bases, leaving 14 bases between them. Sample time point: blood 4 weeks post-SBRT, at nephrectomy. Treatment indicated: 15 Gy SBRT to primary tumor, nephrectomy 4 weeks later.

The sequence derives from a man aged 45-65 years with renal cell carcinoma. The sequences come from blood, collected from a patient whose treatment included radiotherapy and nephrectomy. V and J are TRBV2 and TRBJ2-2; the D call may be TRBD1 or TRBD2 (5 bases each). The CDR3 bases are TGTGCCACCCAGGGACCGATAAACACCGGGGAGCTGTTTTTT. It specifies CATQGPINTGELFF.